This T cell receptor (beta chain) was found in a study of blood T cell repertoires in COVID-19. Using immunoSEQ multiplex PCR, the repertoire was profiled, and TCRdb retains in-frame clones only, with some absent. Of roughly 120,000 clones in the sample, about 80% were seen once. In germline, CDR1 is SGHNT, CDR2 YENEEA. Losses at the gene ends were 5 bases for V and 8 bases for J; bases not matched to a gene: 9. This CDR3 spans 14 amino acids. The specimen sequenced was peripheral blood. The gene calls are TRBV11-3 and TRBJ2-1; the match to TRBD1 covers 7 bases. The source is a man between 65 and 85 years old with active or convalescent COVID-19. The CDR3 coding sequence is TGTGCCAGCAGCCCCCCGCCAGGGGGATATGAGCAGTTCTTC. Protein product: CASSPPPGGYEQFF.